This TCR beta chain was captured in a study of blood T cells in healthy people across ages. The CDR3 extends over 16 amino acids. Germline V gene lookup returns CDR1 SGHAT and CDR2 FQNNGV. V shed 4 bases and J 2 bases; nucleotides not matched to a gene: 8. The sample holds a few counts of this clonotype. No antigen is known for it. RNA extraction gave at least 5.5 micrograms of total RNA per sample. Whole-study results and caveats: In older individuals, TCR beta diversity per million T cells was lower, falling roughly linearly with age.

Next came a second PCR, run for about 7 to 12 cycles, which used a sample-barcoded 5' primer along with a J-beta primer mix. Researchers report that a template-switch adaptor with 12 random nucleotides tagged each cDNA molecule. TCRdb itself ran the 5' RACE reads through MiXCR, one entry per CDR3 protein. The sample yields approximately 1.5 million distinct CDR3 sequences, roughly 32% seen once. This clonotype was obtained from a woman under 40 in good health. The sample consisted of blood. The J gene is TRBJ2-1, the V gene TRBV11-2; 7 bases are a match to TRBD1. In DNA form, the CDR3 reads TGTGCCAGCAGCTGGGGTCCGGGACAGCCCTACAATGAGCAGTTCTTC. It yields the protein CASSWGPGQPYNEQFF.